The subject of this entry is one T cell receptor beta chain. Its specificity is not known. These data are taken from a study of T cells in localized non-small cell lung cancer. Sequencing was performed with immunoSEQ multiplex PCR; in TCRdb, only in-frame clones are kept and a portion is missing. In the table there are around 36,000 clones, about 76% of which are singletons. Overall study results and limits: Peak T cell clonality was found in uninvolved adjacent lung, exceeding tumor. Paired adjacent lung recovered a median around 60 of the top 100 tumor clones. Sequencing was restricted to one tumor region; therefore, heterogeneity remains possible. Among blood samples, higher T cell density accompanied longer overall survival.

The material sequenced was PBMCs, taken before any cancer treatment. The TCR comes from a woman aged 40-70 years with stage II squamous cell lung carcinoma.

CDR3 amino acids: CSVAPSTTNYGYTF. The CDR3, as DNA: TGCAGCGTTGCTCCCAGCACTACTAACTATGGCTACACCTTC. The chain is built from TRBV29-1 and TRBJ1-2; D is unclear. Trimming took 4 bases from V and 0 from J, leaving 12 bases between them. The CDR3 length is 14 residues. Germline-derived CDR1 and CDR2 are SQVTM and ANQGSEA.